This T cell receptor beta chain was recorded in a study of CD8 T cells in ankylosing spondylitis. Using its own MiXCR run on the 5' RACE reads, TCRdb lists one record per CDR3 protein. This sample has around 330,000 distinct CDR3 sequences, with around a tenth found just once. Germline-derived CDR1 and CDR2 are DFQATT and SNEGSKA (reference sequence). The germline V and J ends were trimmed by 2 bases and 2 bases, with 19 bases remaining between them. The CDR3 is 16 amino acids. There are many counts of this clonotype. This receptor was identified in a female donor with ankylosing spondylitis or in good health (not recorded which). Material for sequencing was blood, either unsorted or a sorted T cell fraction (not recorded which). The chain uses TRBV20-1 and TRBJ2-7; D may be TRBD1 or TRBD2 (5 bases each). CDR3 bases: TGCAGTGCTAGACCGGTGTTACGGGGCGCCACCTACGAGCAGTACTTC. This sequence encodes CSARPVLRGATYEQYF.